These T cell receptor beta chains were read from a single sample in a study of cytomegalovirus exposure and HLA in healthy donors. The data were produced by immunoSEQ multiplex PCR, yet TCRdb's version contains in-frame clones alone and is incomplete. The sample lists about 150,000 clones, about 82% occurring once. Sequencing used PBMCs. Receptor source: a human donor in good health. Both conserved end residues are part of each CDR3. A D gene is named only where the DNA matches it firmly. Size is stated for part of the rows, as once, few or many counts, or as a class when the clone is expanded.

TRBJ2-1,NA,TRBV4-2,NA,TGTGCCAGCAGCCGGGAAAACGGGGCCTACAATGAGCAGTTCTTC,CASSRENGAYNEQFF
TRBJ2-7,TRBD1,TRBV28,NA,TGTGCCAGCATTGGGACAGGGTTTAACTACGAGCAGTACTTC,CASIGTGFNYEQYF
TRBJ1-2,NA,TRBV27,few,TGTGCCAGCAGTCAGGGGTACGGCTACACCTTC,CASSQGYGYTF
TRBJ1-2,NA,TRBV7-2,NA,TGTGCCAGCAGCTTAGTCAGGGGTGGCGGCTACACCTTC,CASSLVRGGGYTF
TRBJ2-7,NA,TRBV19,NA,TGTGCCAGTAGAAGTGGAGGGACCTACGAGCAGTACTTC,CASRSGGTYEQYF
TRBJ1-6,TRBD1,TRBV5-1,NA,TGCGCCAGCAGTCTCGGGACAGGTCGAGGTTCTCCCCTCCACTTT,CASSLGTGRGSPLHF
TRBJ1-4,TRBD1,TRBV4-1,NA,TGCGCCAGCAGCCAAGACGCTGCAGGGGGCGGAGAAAAACTGTTTTTT,CASSQDAAGGGEKLFF
TRBJ2-5,TRBD2,TRBV2,NA,TGTGCCAGCAGTGAATGGCGGGGGGCCCAAGAGACCCAGTACTTC,CASSEWRGAQETQYF
TRBJ2-7,TRBD1,TRBV5-1,NA,TGCGCCAGCAGCTCAGGGGGCGCGGTGGACGAGCAGTACTTC,CASSSGGAVDEQYF
TRBJ1-1,NA,TRBV6-5,NA,TGTGCCAGCAGTTACAATAACAGAGCGAACACTGAAGCTTTCTTT,CASSYNNRANTEAFF
TRBJ2-1,TRBD2,TRBV4-1,once,TGCGCCAGCAGCCTTTCCGGGACTAGATTCTTC,CASSLSGTRFF
TRBJ2-4,TRBD1,TRBV7-8,NA,TGTGCCAGCAGCTTTTCCGGGACAGGGACTATACAGTACTTC,CASSFSGTGTIQYF
TRBJ1-2,TRBD1,TRBV27,NA,TGTGCCAGCAGTTTAGACGGGACAGGGCGGGCTAACTATGGCTACACCTTC,CASSLDGTGRANYGYTF
TRBJ2-1,NA,TRBV5-6,NA,TGTGCCAGCAGCTTGGACAGGGTAAACGATGAGCAGTTCTTC,CASSLDRVNDEQFF
TRBJ1-6,NA,TRBV18,NA,TGTGCCAGCTCACCATCCGTCGGGAGCTCCTATAATTCACCCCTCCACTTT,CASSPSVGSSYNSPLHF
TRBJ2-1,TRBD1,TRBV6-4,once,TGTGCCAGCAGTGACTCGACAGGGAGCTCCTACAATGAGCAGTTCTTC,CASSDSTGSSYNEQFF
TRBJ2-1,NA,TRBV25-1,NA,TGTGCCAGCAGTGGTGGGGTCCTAGCAGTCCGGCAGTTCTTC,CASSGGVLAVRQFF
TRBJ2-7,TRBD2,TRBV5-1,NA,TGCGCCAGCAGCTCTGGAAGGGCTAGCGGGGTTTACGAGCAGTACTTC,CASSSGRASGVYEQYF
TRBJ2-7,NA,TRBV9,NA,TGTGCCAGCAGCGTAGAACCGACAGCATACGAGCAGTACTTC,CASSVEPTAYEQYF
TRBJ1-5,NA,TRBV7-7,NA,TGTGCCAGCAGCCCTGGACAACAGGCGCACGGCAATCAGCCCCAGCATTTT,CASSPGQQAHGNQPQHF
TRBJ2-7,NA,TRBV10-1,NA,TGCGCCAGCAGTTCCAGCTCCTACGAGCAGTACTTC,CASSSSSYEQYF
TRBJ2-3,TRBD2,TRBV28,NA,TGTGCCAGCAGTTCTAGCGGGAGGGCAGATACGCAGTATTTT,CASSSSGRADTQYF
TRBJ1-3,NA,TRBV11-2,NA,TGTGCCAGCAGTTTAGTGGGCAGGGCTGGAAACACCATATATTTT,CASSLVGRAGNTIYF
TRBJ1-4,TRBD1,TRBV11-2,once,TGTGCCAGCAGACTCACAGGGGGCGCGAGAACTAATGAAAAACTGTTTTTT,CASRLTGGARTNEKLFF
TRBJ2-3,TRBD2,TRBV6-5,NA,TGTGCCAGCAGTCCCAGCGGGAACCTCATGGATACGCAGTATTTT,CASSPSGNLMDTQYF
TRBJ1-1,TRBD1,TRBV29-1,NA,TGCAGCGGGGGACAGGGGGCGCGGTTCACTGAAGCTTTCTTT,CSGGQGARFTEAFF